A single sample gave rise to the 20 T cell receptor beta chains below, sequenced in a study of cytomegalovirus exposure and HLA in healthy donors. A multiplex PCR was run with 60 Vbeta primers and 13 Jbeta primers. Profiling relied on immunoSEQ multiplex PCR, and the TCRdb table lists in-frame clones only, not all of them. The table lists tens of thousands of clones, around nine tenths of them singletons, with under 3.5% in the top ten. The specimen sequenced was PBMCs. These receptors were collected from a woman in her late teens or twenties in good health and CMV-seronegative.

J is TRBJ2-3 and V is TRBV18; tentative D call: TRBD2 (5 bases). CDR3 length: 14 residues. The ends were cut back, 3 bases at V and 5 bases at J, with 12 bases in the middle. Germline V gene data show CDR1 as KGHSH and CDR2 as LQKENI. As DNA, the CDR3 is TGTGCCAGCTCACCTGGACTTGGTAAAGATACGCAGTATTTT. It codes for CASSPGLGKDTQYF.

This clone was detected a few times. CDR3 bases: TGTGCCAGTAGACTAGCGCCCCGGGACACCGGGGAGCTGTTTTTT. Its protein is CASRLAPRDTGELFF. The chain couples TRBV19 to TRBJ2-2; 7 positions match TRBD2. J gave up 3 bases and V 6 bases, and 7 bases lay outside the gene matches. In germline, CDR1 is LNHDA, CDR2 SQIVND (reference sequence). CDR3 size: 15 residues.

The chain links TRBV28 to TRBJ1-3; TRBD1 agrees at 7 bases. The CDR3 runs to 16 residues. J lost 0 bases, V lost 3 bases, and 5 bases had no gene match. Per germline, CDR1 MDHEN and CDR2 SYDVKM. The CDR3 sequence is CASSFFGTDSGNTIYF. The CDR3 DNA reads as TGTGCCAGCAGTTTCTTTGGGACAGACTCTGGAAACACCATATATTTT. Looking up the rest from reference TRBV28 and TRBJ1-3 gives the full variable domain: DVKVTQSSRYLVKRTGEKVFLECVQDMDHENMFWYRQDPGLGLRLIYFSYDVKMKEKGDIPEGYSVSREKKERFSLILESASTNQTSMYLCASSFFGTDSGNTIYFGEGSWLTVV.

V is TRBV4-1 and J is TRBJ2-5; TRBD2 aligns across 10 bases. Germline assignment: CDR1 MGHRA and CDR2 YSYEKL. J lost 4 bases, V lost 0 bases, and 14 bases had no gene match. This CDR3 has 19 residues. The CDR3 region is CASSQDRPAGGILGETQYF. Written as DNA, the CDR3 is TGCGCCAGCAGCCAAGATAGGCCAGCGGGAGGGATTTTAGGAGAGACCCAGTACTTC.

The CDR3 loop is CASIFTYSLYNEQFF. The DNA of the CDR3 is TGTGCCAGCATTTTTACGTACTCTCTTTACAATGAGCAGTTCTTC. The V gene is TRBV6-6, the J gene TRBJ2-1; D gene uncertain. Germline CDR1 is MNHNY and CDR2 is SVGAGI (reference sequence). This CDR3 spans 15 amino acids. The ends were cut back, 7 bases at V and 4 bases at J, with 17 bases in the middle.

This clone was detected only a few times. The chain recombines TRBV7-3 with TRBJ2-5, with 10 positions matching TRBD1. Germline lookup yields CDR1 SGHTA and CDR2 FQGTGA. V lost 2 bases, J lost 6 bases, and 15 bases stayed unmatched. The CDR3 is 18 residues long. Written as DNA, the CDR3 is TGTGCCAGCAGCTTACTCAGATCAGACAGGGGGCAAGGAAAGACCCAGTACTTC. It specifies CASSLLRSDRGQGKTQYF.

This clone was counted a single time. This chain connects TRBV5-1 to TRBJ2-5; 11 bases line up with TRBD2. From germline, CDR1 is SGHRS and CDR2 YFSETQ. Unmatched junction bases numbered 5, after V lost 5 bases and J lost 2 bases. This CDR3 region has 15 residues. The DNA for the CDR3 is TGCGCCAGCAGGCGAACTAGCGGGGGTCAAGAGACCCAGTACTTC. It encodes CASRRTSGGQETQYF.

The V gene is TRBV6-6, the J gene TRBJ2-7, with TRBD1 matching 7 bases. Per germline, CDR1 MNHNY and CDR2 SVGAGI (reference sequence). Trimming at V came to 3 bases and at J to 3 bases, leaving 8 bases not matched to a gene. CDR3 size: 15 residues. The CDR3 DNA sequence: TGTGCCAGCAGTTATCTGGGGACAGACTACTACGAGCAGTACTTC. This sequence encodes CASSYLGTDYYEQYF.

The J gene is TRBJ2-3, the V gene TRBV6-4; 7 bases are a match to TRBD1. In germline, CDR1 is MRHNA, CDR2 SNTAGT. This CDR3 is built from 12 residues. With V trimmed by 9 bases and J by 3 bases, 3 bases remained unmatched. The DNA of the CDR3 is TGTGCCAGGACAGGGAAAACAGATACGCAGTATTTT. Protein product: CARTGKTDTQYF.

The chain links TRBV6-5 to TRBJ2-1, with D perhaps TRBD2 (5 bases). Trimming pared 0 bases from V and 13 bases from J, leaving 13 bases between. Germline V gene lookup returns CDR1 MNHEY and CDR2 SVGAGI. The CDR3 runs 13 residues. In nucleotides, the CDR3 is TGTGCCAGCAGTTACTCGTTTCTAGCTATACAGTTCTTC. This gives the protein CASSYSFLAIQFF.

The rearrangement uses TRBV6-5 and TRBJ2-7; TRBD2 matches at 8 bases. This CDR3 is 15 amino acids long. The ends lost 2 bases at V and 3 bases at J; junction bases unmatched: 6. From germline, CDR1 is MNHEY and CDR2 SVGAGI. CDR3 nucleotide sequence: TGTGCCAGCAGTTACGCGGCGGGAGGCATCTACGAGCAGTACTTC. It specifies CASSYAAGGIYEQYF.

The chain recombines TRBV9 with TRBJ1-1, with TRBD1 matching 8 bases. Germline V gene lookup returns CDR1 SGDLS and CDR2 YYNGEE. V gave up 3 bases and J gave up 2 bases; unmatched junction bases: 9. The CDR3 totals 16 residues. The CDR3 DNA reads TGTGCCAGCAGCGCAGGGATTGGACAGGGAAACACTGAAGCTTTCTTT. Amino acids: CASSAGIGQGNTEAFF. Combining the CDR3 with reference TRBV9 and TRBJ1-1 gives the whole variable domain DSGVTQTPKHLITATGQRVTLRCSPRSGDLSVYWYQQSLDQGLQFLIQYYNGEERAKGNILERFSAQQFPDLHSELNLSSLELGDSALYFCASSAGIGQGNTEAFFGQGTRLTVV.

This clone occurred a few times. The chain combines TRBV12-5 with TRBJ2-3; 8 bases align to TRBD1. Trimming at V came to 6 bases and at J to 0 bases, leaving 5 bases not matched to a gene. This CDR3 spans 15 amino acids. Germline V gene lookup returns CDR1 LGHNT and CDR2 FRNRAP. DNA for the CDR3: TGTGCTAGTGGAAAGGACAGGGCGAGCACAGATACGCAGTATTTT. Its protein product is CASGKDRASTDTQYF.

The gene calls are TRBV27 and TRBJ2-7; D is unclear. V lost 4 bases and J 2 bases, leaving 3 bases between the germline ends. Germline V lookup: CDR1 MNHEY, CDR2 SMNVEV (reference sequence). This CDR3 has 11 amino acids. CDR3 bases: TGTGCCAGCAGTTCAGCCTACGAGCAGTACTTC. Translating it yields CASSSAYEQYF.

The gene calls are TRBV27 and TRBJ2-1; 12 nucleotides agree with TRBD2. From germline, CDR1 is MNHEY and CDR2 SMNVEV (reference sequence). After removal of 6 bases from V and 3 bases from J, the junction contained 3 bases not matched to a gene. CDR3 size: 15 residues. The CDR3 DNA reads TGTGCCAGCAGCCTAGCGGGAGGGAACTACAATGAGCAGTTCTTC. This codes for CASSLAGGNYNEQFF.

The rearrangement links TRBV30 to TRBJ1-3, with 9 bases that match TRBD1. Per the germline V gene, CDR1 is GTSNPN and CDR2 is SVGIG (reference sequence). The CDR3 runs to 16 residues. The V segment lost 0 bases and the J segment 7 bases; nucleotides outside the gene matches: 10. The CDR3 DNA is TGTGCCTGGAGTGTACCCGGGACAGGGAGTGGTAACACCATATATTTT. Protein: CAWSVPGTGSGNTIYF.

CDR3 sequence (DNA): TGTGCCACTAAGGACAGGGGACGGGCAGATACGCAGTATTTT. It is translated as CATKDRGRADTQYF. The V call is TRBV6-1, the J call TRBJ2-3; TRBD1 aligns across 9 bases. Germline V gene sequence: CDR1 MNHNS, CDR2 SASEGT. The V gene end was trimmed by 10 bases and the J gene end by 4 bases; junction bases not matched to a gene: 9. This CDR3 has 14 amino acids.

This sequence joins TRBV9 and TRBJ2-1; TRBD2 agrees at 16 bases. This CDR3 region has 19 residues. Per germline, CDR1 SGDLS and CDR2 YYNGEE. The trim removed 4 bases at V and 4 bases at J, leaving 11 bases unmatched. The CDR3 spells CASSKPGLAGGPTYNEQFF. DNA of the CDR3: TGTGCCAGCAGCAAGCCGGGACTAGCGGGAGGGCCGACGTACAATGAGCAGTTCTTC.

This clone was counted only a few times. CDR3 amino acids: CASSMTGGWNSPLHF. The CDR3 coding sequence is TGTGCCAGCAGCATGACAGGGGGCTGGAATTCACCCCTCCACTTT. The J gene is TRBJ1-6, the V gene TRBV27, with TRBD1 identical over 10 bases. Germline loops: CDR1 MNHEY, CDR2 SMNVEV (reference sequence). CDR3 size: 15 residues. V lost 6 bases to trimming and J lost 7 bases; unmatched junction nucleotides: 6.

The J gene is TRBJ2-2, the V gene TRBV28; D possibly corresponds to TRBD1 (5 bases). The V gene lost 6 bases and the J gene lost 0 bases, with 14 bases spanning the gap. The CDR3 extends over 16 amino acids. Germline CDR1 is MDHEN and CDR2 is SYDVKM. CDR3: CASSPPLGANTGELFF. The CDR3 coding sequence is TGTGCCAGCAGCCCACCTCTAGGGGCGAACACCGGGGAGCTGTTTTTT.